What follows describes a single T cell receptor beta chain. The record originates from a study of shared clonotypes between healthy human individuals. Generated by immunoSEQ multiplex PCR, the TCRdb table keeps only in-frame clones and is missing some. The sample yields about 1 million clones, roughly 80% seen once. Germline trimming cut 4 bases from V and 7 bases from J; bases unmatched to any gene: 2. The V gene's germline CDR1 is MNHEY and CDR2 SMNVEV (reference sequence). The CDR3 consists of 14 residues. This TCR derives from a man younger than 30 in good health. Source material: memory CD4+ T cells sorted from blood. Subset here: CD45RA-negative fraction. This chain links TRBV27 with TRBJ1-4; TRBD1 agrees at 11 bases. The CDR3 region has the DNA TGTGCCAGCAGTTCGGGGACAGGGGGTGAAAAACTGTTTTTT. As protein: CASSSGTGGEKLFF.